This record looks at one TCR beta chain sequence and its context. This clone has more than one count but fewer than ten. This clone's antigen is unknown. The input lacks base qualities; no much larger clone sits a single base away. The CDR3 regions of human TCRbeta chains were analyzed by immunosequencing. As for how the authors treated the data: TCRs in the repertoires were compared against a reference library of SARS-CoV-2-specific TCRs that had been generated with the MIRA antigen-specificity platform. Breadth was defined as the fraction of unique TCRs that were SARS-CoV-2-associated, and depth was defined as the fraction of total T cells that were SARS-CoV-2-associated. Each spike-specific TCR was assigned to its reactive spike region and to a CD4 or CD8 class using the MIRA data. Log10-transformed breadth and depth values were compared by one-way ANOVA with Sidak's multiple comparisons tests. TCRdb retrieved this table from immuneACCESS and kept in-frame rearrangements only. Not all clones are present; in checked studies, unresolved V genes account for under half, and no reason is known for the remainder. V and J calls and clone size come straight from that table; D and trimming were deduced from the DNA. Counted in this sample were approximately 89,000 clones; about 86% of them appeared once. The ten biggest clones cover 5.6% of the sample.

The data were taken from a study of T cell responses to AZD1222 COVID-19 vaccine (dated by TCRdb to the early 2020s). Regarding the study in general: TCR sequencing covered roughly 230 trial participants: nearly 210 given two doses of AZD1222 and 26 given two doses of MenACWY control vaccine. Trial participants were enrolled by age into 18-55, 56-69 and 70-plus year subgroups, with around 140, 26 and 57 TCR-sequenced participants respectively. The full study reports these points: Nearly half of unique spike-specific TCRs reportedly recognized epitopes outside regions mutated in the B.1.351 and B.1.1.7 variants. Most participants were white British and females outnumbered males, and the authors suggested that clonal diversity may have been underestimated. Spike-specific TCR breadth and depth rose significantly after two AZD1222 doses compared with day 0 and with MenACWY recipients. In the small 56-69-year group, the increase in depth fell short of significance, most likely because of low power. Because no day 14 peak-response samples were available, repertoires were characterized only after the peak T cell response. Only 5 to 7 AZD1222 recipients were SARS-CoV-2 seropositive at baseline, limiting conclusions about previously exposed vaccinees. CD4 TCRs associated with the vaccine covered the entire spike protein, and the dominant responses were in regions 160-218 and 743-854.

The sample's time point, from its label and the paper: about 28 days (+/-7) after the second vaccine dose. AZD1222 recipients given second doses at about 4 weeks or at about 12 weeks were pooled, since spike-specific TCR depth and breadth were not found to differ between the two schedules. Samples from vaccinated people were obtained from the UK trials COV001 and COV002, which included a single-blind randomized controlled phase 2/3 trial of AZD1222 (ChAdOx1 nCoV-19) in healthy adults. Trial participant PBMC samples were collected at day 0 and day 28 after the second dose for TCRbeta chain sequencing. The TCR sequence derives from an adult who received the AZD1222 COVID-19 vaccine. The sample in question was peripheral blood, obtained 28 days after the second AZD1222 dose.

In nucleotide form, the sequence is TGTGCCAGTAGTATCAGGGAGGGCTATGGCTACACCTTC. This sequence encodes CASSIREGYGYTF. The sequence joins TRBV19 to TRBJ1-2, with TRBD1 as a weak D call on 5 bases. From a lookup of the germline V gene (reference sequence), CDR1 and CDR2 are LNHDA and SQIVND. V is cut by 3 bases and J by 4 bases, and the space between the germline ends is 9 bases. From cysteine to phenylalanine, the CDR3 is 13 amino acids long. Solely the CDR3 DNA is kept, with 39 bases framed from the first base. When the CDR3 is completed using the reference TRBV19 and TRBJ1-2 genes on either side, the full variable domain is DGGITQSPKYLFRKEGQNVTLSCEQNLNHDAMYWYRQDPGQGLRLIYYSQIVNDFQKGDIAEGYSVSREKKESFPLTVTSAQKNPTAFYLCASSIREGYGYTFGSGTRLTVV.